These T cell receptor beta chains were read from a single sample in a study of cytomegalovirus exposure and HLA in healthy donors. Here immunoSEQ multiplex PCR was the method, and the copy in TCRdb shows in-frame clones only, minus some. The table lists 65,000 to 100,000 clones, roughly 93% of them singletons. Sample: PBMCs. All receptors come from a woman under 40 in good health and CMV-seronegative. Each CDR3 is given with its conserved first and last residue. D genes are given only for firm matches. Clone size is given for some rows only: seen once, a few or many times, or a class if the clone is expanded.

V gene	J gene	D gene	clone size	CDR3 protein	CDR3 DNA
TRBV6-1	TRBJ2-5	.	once	CASSEVEGVRAETQYF	TGTGCCAGCAGTGAAGTAGAGGGTGTTAGGGCCGAGACCCAGTACTTC
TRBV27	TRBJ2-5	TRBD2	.	CASSRSGGRGETQYF	TGTGCCAGCAGCCGTAGCGGGGGGCGGGGGGAGACCCAGTACTTC
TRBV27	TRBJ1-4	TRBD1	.	CASSGTGDEKLFF	TGTGCCAGCAGCGGGACAGGGGATGAAAAACTGTTTTTT
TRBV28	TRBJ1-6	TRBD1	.	CASSFPGGKSSPLHF	TGTGCCAGCAGTTTTCCAGGGGGGAAGAGTTCACCCCTCCACTTT
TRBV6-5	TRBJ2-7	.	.	CASTREVHEQYF	TGTGCCAGCACCAGGGAGGTACACGAGCAGTACTTC
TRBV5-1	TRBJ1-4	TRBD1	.	CASSLGTGVNEKLFF	TGCGCCAGCAGCTTGGGGACAGGGGTTAATGAAAAACTGTTTTTT
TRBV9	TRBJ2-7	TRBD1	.	CASSADTGVLYEQYF	TGTGCCAGCAGCGCCGATACAGGGGTCCTCTACGAGCAGTACTTC
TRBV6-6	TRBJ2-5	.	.	CASSFSGLGETQYF	TGTGCCAGCAGCTTTTCGGGACTTGGAGAGACCCAGTACTTC
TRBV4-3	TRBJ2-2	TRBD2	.	CASSQEMVSGEEIGELFF	TGCGCCAGCAGCCAAGAAATGGTGAGCGGGGAAGAGATCGGGGAGCTGTTTTTT
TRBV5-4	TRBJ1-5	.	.	CASSLTGSNQPQHF	TGTGCCAGCAGCTTGACAGGGTCAAATCAGCCCCAGCATTTT
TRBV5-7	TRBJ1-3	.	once	CASSLRGGEGNTIYF	TGTGCCAGCAGCTTGAGGGGGGGGGAGGGAAACACCATATATTTT
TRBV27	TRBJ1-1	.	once	CASSGSGGTEAFF	TGTGCCAGCAGTGGATCAGGAGGGACTGAAGCTTTCTTT
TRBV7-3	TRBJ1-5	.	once	CASSSLAGSNQPQHF	TGTGCCAGCAGCTCCCTGGCGGGGAGCAATCAGCCCCAGCATTTT
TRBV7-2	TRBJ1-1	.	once	CASSLVPLNTEAFF	TGTGCCAGCAGCTTAGTCCCATTGAACACTGAAGCTTTCTTT
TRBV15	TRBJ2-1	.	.	CATSRELGRVGYNEQFF	TGTGCCACCAGCAGAGAATTGGGCAGGGTGGGCTACAATGAGCAGTTCTTC
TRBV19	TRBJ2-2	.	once	CATSRTARGAGELFF	TGTGCCACGTCGAGGACAGCCCGTGGGGCCGGGGAGCTGTTTTTT
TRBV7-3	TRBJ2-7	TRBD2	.	CASSPTGGGVEQYF	TGTGCCAGCAGCCCGACGGGAGGGGGAGTCGAGCAGTACTTC
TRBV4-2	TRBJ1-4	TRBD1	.	CASSQPDRDNEKLFF	TGTGCCAGCAGCCAACCCGACAGGGATAATGAAAAACTGTTTTTT
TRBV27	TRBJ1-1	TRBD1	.	CASGIQGAAGAFF	TGTGCCAGCGGGATTCAGGGGGCGGCGGGAGCTTTCTTT
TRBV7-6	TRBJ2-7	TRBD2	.	CASSLGLAGEHEQYF	TGTGCCAGCAGCTTGGGACTAGCGGGAGAACACGAGCAGTACTTC
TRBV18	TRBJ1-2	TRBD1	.	CASSPRTGAILNYGYTF	TGTGCCAGCTCACCACGGACAGGGGCGATACTTAACTATGGCTACACCTTC
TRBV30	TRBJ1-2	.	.	CAWIVAGGRGYTF	TGTGCCTGGATCGTTGCCGGGGGGCGCGGCTACACCTTC
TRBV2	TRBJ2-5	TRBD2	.	CASSAQRGWGETQYF	TGTGCCAGCAGCGCCCAGCGGGGTTGGGGAGAGACCCAGTACTTC
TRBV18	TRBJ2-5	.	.	CASSPPTRIETQYF	TGTGCCAGCTCACCACCAACTAGGATTGAGACCCAGTACTTC
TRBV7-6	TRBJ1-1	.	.	CASSLAEGQNTEAFF	TGTGCCAGCAGCTTAGCGGAGGGCCAGAACACTGAAGCTTTCTTT
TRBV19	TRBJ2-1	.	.	CASRLTGEYNEQFF	TGTGCCAGTAGGTTAACGGGGGAGTACAATGAGCAGTTCTTC
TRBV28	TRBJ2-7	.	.	CASSLSRGLAYEQYF	TGTGCCAGCAGTTTAAGCCGGGGACTTGCCTACGAGCAGTACTTC
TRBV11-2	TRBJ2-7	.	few	CASSLDLYEQYF	TGTGCCAGCAGCTTAGATCTCTACGAGCAGTACTTC
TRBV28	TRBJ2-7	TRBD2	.	CASSLGRESPYEQYF	TGTGCCAGCAGTTTAGGGAGGGAGTCCCCCTACGAGCAGTACTTC
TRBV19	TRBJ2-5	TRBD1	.	CASTQTGLETQYF	TGTGCCAGTACCCAGACAGGGTTAGAGACCCAGTACTTC
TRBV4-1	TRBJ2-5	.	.	CASSHDRSHQETQYF	TGCGCCAGCAGCCACGACAGGTCTCACCAAGAGACCCAGTACTTC
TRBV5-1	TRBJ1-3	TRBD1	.	CASSLGTGDGNTIYF	TGCGCCAGCAGCCTAGGGACAGGGGACGGAAACACCATATATTTT
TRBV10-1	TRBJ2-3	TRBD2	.	CASSASSSGITDTQYF	TGCGCCAGCAGTGCCTCTTCTAGCGGGATCACAGATACGCAGTATTTT
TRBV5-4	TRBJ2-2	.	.	CASSLRSSNTGELFF	TGTGCCAGCAGCTTGCGCAGTAGCAACACCGGGGAGCTGTTTTTT
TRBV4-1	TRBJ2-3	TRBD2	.	CASSHSQGSFSGGAADTQYF	TGCGCCAGCAGCCATAGCCAAGGAAGCTTTAGCGGGGGGGCTGCAGATACGCAGTATTTT
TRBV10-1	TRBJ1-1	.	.	CASRKGLWNTEAFF	TGCGCCAGCAGGAAGGGACTGTGGAACACTGAAGCTTTCTTT
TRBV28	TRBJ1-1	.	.	CASSKGGGVRNTEAFF	TGTGCCAGCAGTAAGGGGGGGGGAGTGCGAAACACTGAAGCTTTCTTT
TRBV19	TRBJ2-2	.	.	CASSNRVGTGELFF	TGTGCCAGTAGTAACAGGGTGGGAACCGGGGAGCTGTTTTTT
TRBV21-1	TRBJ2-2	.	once	CASSNRPERPGTSGSCGTGELFF	TGTGCCAGCAGCAATCGTCCAGAAAGGCCCGGGACTAGCGGGAGCTGTGGAACCGGGGAGCTGTTTTTT
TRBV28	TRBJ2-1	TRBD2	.	CASSQIAGLDNEQFF	TGTGCCAGCAGTCAAATAGCGGGGTTAGACAATGAGCAGTTCTTC
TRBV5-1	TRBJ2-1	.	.	CASSSKSGRSYNEQFF	TGCGCCAGCAGCTCTAAGAGCGGGCGCTCCTACAATGAGCAGTTCTTC
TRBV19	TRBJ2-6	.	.	CASSIVSAGANVLTF	TGTGCCAGTAGTATAGTCAGTGCTGGGGCCAACGTCCTGACTTTC
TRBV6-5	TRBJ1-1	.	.	CASSYSRGSEAFF	TGTGCCAGCAGTTACTCGAGAGGGTCTGAAGCTTTCTTT
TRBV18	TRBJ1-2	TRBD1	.	CASSPGLTAGGNYGYTF	TGTGCCAGCTCACCAGGTTTGACGGCAGGGGGTAACTATGGCTACACCTTT
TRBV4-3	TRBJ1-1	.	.	CASSQTPATEAFF	TGCGCCAGCAGCCAAACTCCCGCGACTGAAGCTTTCTTT
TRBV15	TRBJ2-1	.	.	CATSRDVGGSGTYNEQFF	TGTGCCACCAGCAGAGACGTCGGCGGTAGCGGAACCTACAATGAGCAGTTCTTC
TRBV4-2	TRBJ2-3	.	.	CASSQGTLRTSTDTQYF	TGTGCCAGCAGCCAAGGAACCCTCCGTACTAGCACAGATACGCAGTATTTT
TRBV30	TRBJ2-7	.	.	CAWRGLFSYEQYF	TGTGCCTGGAGGGGCCTCTTTTCCTACGAGCAGTACTTC
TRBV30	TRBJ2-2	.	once	CAWTGHNTGELFF	TGTGCCTGGACAGGGCATAACACCGGGGAGCTGTTTTTT
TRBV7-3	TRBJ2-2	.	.	CASSLGPKGSGELFF	TGTGCCAGCAGCTTAGGCCCCAAGGGGTCCGGGGAGCTGTTTTTT
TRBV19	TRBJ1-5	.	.	CASTRDTYQPQHF	TGTGCCAGTACCCGGGACACCTATCAGCCCCAGCATTTT
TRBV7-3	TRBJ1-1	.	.	CASSLTGEGTEAFF	TGTGCCAGCAGCTTAACAGGGGAGGGGACTGAAGCTTTCTTT
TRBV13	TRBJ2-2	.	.	CASSLLGTLNTGELFF	TGTGCCAGCAGCTTACTCGGGACACTGAACACCGGGGAGCTGTTTTTT